A single sample gave rise to the 4 T cell receptor beta chains below, sequenced in a study of monozygotic twins with inflammatory bowel disease. TCRdb reprocessed the 5' RACE reads and stores each CDR3 protein as one record, lacking DNA. This sample's table has roughly 200,000 distinct CDR3 sequences. The sequencing sample was made of blood. The receptors were gathered from a human donor with ulcerative colitis or Crohn's disease, or a healthy co-twin of an affected twin (not recorded which).

The rearrangement joins TRBV18 to TRBJ1-2. Germline CDR1 reads KGHSH; CDR2 reads LQKENI. CDR3 length: 13 residues. CDR3 loop: CASSAGRTYGYTF. Combining the CDR3 with reference TRBV18 and TRBJ1-2 gives the whole variable domain NAGVMQNPRHLVRRRGQEARLRCSPMKGHSHVYWYRQLPEEGLKFMVYLQKENIIDESGMPKERFSAEFPKEGPSILRIQQVVRGDSAAYFCASSAGRTYGYTFGSGTRLTVV.

This chain uses TRBV5-1 with TRBJ2-1; TCRdb's D call, TRBD1, is unchecked because there is no DNA. This CDR3 is 17 amino acids long. Germline V lookup: CDR1 SGHRS, CDR2 YFSETQ. CDR3 amino acids: CASSLQGGTGAYNEQFF. Full variable domain (rest looked up from reference TRBV5-1 and TRBJ2-1): KAGVTQTPRYLIKTRGQQVTLSCSPISGHRSVSWYQQTPGQGLQFLFEYFSETQRNKGNFPGRFSGRQFSNSRSEMNVSTLELGDSALYLCASSLQGGTGAYNEQFFGPGTRLTVL.

V is TRBV7-9 and J is TRBJ1-1. Germline-derived CDR1 and CDR2 are SEHNR and FQNEAQ (reference sequence). The CDR3 has 14 amino acids. CDR3 residues: CASSLGSLDTEAFF.

V and J are TRBV12-3 or TRBV12-4 and TRBJ1-1. The CDR3 length is 12 residues. CDR3 loop: CASSLFGLEAFF.